A single sample gave rise to the 26 T cell receptor beta chains below, sequenced in a study of blood T cell repertoires in COVID-19. The method was immunoSEQ multiplex PCR; TCRdb's version includes in-frame clones alone and lacks a portion of them. Here the sample spans 150,000 to 200,000 clones, 85% to 90% being singletons. Material for sequencing was peripheral blood. These TCRs come from a woman aged 60-75 years with acute or convalescent COVID-19.

The CDR3 reads CASSTLGRDRGNEQYF. CDR3 coding DNA: TGTGCCAGCAGTACCCTGGGGAGGGACAGGGGCAACGAGCAGTACTTC. The chain joins TRBV28 to TRBJ2-7, with 10 bases matching TRBD1. Germline V CDR1 and CDR2: MDHEN, SYDVKM. This CDR3 comprises 16 residues. The V segment lost 5 bases and the J segment 5 bases; nucleotides outside the gene matches: 12. Supplemented by reference TRBV28 and TRBJ2-7, the full variable domain reads DVKVTQSSRYLVKRTGEKVFLECVQDMDHENMFWYRQDPGLGLRLIYFSYDVKMKEKGDIPEGYSVSREKKERFSLILESASTNQTSMYLCASSTLGRDRGNEQYFGPGTRLTVT.

This sequence joins TRBV9 and TRBJ1-4, with a tentative D call TRBD1 (6 bases). The CDR3 is 15 residues long. V was trimmed by 3 bases and J by 7 bases, leaving 16 bases between them. Germline V gives CDR1 SGDLS, CDR2 YYNGEE. The CDR3 region has the DNA TGTGCCAGCAGCGACCTGGGGGGGCAGGGTGAAAAACTGTTTTTT. Residues: CASSDLGGQGEKLFF.

CDR3 region: CASSLATWGGIDQPQHF. DNA of the CDR3: TGTGCCAGCAGCTTAGCGACCTGGGGGGGCATTGATCAGCCCCAGCATTTT. This chain links TRBV7-8 with TRBJ1-5, with D possibly matching TRBD1 (6 bases). CDR3 length: 17 residues. Germline V gene data show CDR1 as SGHVS and CDR2 as FQNEAQ. V was trimmed by 0 bases and J by 5 bases, leaving 17 bases between them.

The chain combines TRBV10-3 with TRBJ1-2, with a weak D call TRBD1 (5 bases). The CDR3 is 16 amino acids. Deletions cut 2 bases from V and 0 bases from J, with 13 bases between. The V gene's germline CDR1 is ENHRY and CDR2 SYGVKD. CDR3 nucleotide sequence: TGTGCCATCAGTGAGGGGGGGGATAAAGCTAACTATGGCTACACCTTC. Its translation is CAISEGGDKANYGYTF.

The chain recombines TRBV6-5 with TRBJ1-5; D is unclear. V was clipped by 8 bases and J by 5 bases, with 13 bases between them. The V gene's germline CDR1 is MNHEY and CDR2 SVGAGI. CDR3 length: 13 amino acids. CDR3 coding DNA: TGTGCCAGCTCCCAGGTTCCCCATCAGCCCCAGCATTTT. Its translation is CASSQVPHQPQHF.

The V call is TRBV28, the J call TRBJ2-3; 9 bases agree with TRBD1. The CDR3 covers 15 residues. Losses at the gene ends were 6 bases for V and 5 bases for J; bases not matched to a gene: 9. The germline gives CDR1 MDHEN, CDR2 SYDVKM. The CDR3 loop reads CASSSGTGSVDTQYF. DNA of the CDR3: TGTGCCAGCAGCTCCGGGACAGGGAGCGTAGATACGCAGTATTTT.

V gene TRBV9 combines with J gene TRBJ1-1; a possible D gene is TRBD1 (6 bases). Looked up from germline, CDR1 is SGDLS and CDR2 is YYNGEE. The V and J ends lost 4 bases and 5 bases respectively, with 15 bases between them. The CDR3 loop spans 14 amino acids. CDR3 residues: CASSSGVGATEAFF. CDR3 bases: TGTGCCAGCAGCTCCGGGGTGGGGGCGACTGAAGCTTTCTTT. Full variable domain (outside the CDR3, taken from reference TRBV9 and TRBJ1-1): DSGVTQTPKHLITATGQRVTLRCSPRSGDLSVYWYQQSLDQGLQFLIQYYNGEERAKGNILERFSAQQFPDLHSELNLSSLELGDSALYFCASSSGVGATEAFFGQGTRLTVV.

This sequence joins TRBV5-1 and TRBJ2-7, with 10 bases identical to TRBD2. Trimming took 3 bases from V and 6 from J; bases not matched to a gene: 9. Germline V gene sequence: CDR1 SGHRS, CDR2 YFSETQ. This CDR3 region has 15 residues. CDR3 nucleotide sequence: TGCGCCAGCAGCTATACTAGCGGGATTTCGAGCGAGCAGTACTTC. Its translation is CASSYTSGISSEQYF. The variable domain in full, with the rest retrieved from reference TRBV5-1 and TRBJ2-7, is KAGVTQTPRYLIKTRGQQVTLSCSPISGHRSVSWYQQTPGQGLQFLFEYFSETQRNKGNFPGRFSGRQFSNSRSEMNVSTLELGDSALYLCASSYTSGISSEQYFGPGTRLTVT.

The CDR3 is CATSSSGTVSYEQYF. In nucleotides, the CDR3 is TGTGCCACCAGCTCCTCCGGGACAGTTTCCTACGAGCAGTACTTC. V usage is TRBV15 and J usage is TRBJ2-7; TRBD1 agrees at 7 bases. CDR3 size: 15 residues. Per germline, CDR1 LNHNV and CDR2 YYDKDF (reference sequence). Trimming at V came to 5 bases and at J to 1 base, leaving 8 bases not matched to a gene. Looking up the rest from reference TRBV15 and TRBJ2-7 gives the full variable domain: DAMVIQNPRYQVTQFGKPVTLSCSQTLNHNVMYWYQQKSSQAPKLLFHYYDKDFNNEADTPDNFQSRRPNTSFCFLDIRSPGLGDTAMYLCATSSSGTVSYEQYFGPGTRLTVT.

This clone was counted only a few times. This rearrangement joins TRBV12-2 to TRBJ2-7; TRBD2, the table's D call, lacks a check against the DNA. TRBV12-2 is a pseudogene segment. The CDR3 spans 14 residues. CDR3 sequence: CASRSGEGTYEQYF. The CDR3 nucleotides are TGTGCAAGTCGCTCGGGAGAGGGTACCTACGAGCAGTACTTC.

The chain employs TRBV15 and TRBJ2-1, with TRBD2 matching over 8 bases. CDR1 is LNHNV, CDR2 YYDKDF, per germline (reference sequence). The V segment lost 0 bases and the J segment 5 bases; nucleotides outside the gene matches: 15. The CDR3 consists of 19 residues. The CDR3 loop is CATSREPGGFGSSNNEQFF. CDR3 DNA sequence: TGTGCCACCAGCAGAGAACCGGGAGGGTTCGGTTCTTCAAACAATGAGCAGTTCTTC.

In this sample, this clone turned up a few times. The CDR3 here is CASSLIPSGSPLHF. CDR3 nucleotides: TGCGCCAGCAGCTTAATACCGAGTGGTTCACCCCTCCACTTT. The rearrangement uses TRBV5-1 and TRBJ1-6; the D is unclear. The CDR3 runs to 14 residues. The V and J ends lost 2 bases and 9 bases respectively, with 12 bases between them. The germline V gene has CDR1 SGHRS and CDR2 YFSETQ.

CDR3 nucleotides: TGTGCCAGCAGCATCAGCGGGAGGGCCAAAAATGAGCAGTTCTTC. Residues: CASSISGRAKNEQFF. The V gene is TRBV5-4, the J gene TRBJ2-1, with 10 positions matching TRBD2. The junction had 8 bases not matched to a gene; V was cut back by 4 bases and J by 7 bases. This CDR3 is built from 15 residues. Germline loops: CDR1 SGHNT, CDR2 YYREEE (reference sequence).

The chain combines TRBV3-1 (or the pseudogene TRBV3-2) with TRBJ1-1; the D gene is possibly TRBD1 (6 bases). The CDR3 consists of 14 residues. The germline CDR1 and CDR2 sequences are LGHDT and YNNKEL (reference sequence). The V and J ends lost 6 bases and 1 base respectively, with 12 bases between them. This CDR3 is CASSHGQKNTEAFF. The CDR3 bases are TGTGCCAGCAGTCACGGACAGAAGAACACTGAAGCTTTCTTT.

This clone was recorded once. The chain couples TRBV19 to TRBJ1-1; D is ambiguous. Trimming removed 3 bases from V and 0 bases from J, with 5 bases in between. There are 13 residues in the CDR3. The germline gives CDR1 LNHDA, CDR2 SQIVND (reference sequence). This CDR3 reads CASSMGLNTEAFF. The CDR3 DNA reads TGTGCCAGTAGTATGGGCCTGAACACTGAAGCTTTCTTT.

The chain has TRBV6-5 and TRBJ1-2, with D maybe TRBD1 (6 bases). Germline lookup yields CDR1 MNHEY and CDR2 SVGAGI. V was cut by 6 bases and J by 5 bases, with 19 bases left in between. The CDR3 spans 15 residues. This CDR3 reads CASSPLSGTTYGYTF. The CDR3 DNA sequence: TGTGCCAGCAGCCCCCTCTCGGGGACAACTTATGGCTACACCTTC.

The gene calls are TRBV6-6 and TRBJ1-2; 8 bases agree with TRBD1. The CDR3 loop spans 13 amino acids. The V and J ends lost 6 bases and 4 bases, in that order; junction bases with no gene match: 4. Germline-derived CDR1 and CDR2 are MNHNY and SVGAGI (reference sequence). This CDR3 reads CASSPTGGYGYTF. The CDR3 DNA is TGTGCCAGCAGCCCTACAGGGGGCTATGGCTACACCTTC.

This chain uses TRBV5-8 with TRBJ2-2, with D possibly being TRBD2 (6 bases). Trimming stripped 5 bases from V and 5 bases from J, with 16 bases between. Germline V lookup: CDR1 SGHTS, CDR2 YDEGEE. This CDR3 is 15 amino acids long. DNA for the CDR3: TGTGCCAGCAGGCCCCGGGGCGGGAAAACCGGGGAGCTGTTTTTT. Encoded protein: CASRPRGGKTGELFF.

The rearrangement joins TRBV6-6 to TRBJ2-5; D might be TRBD2 (6 bases). This CDR3 comprises 14 residues. V lost 2 bases, J lost 5 bases, and 12 bases lay in between. Germline lookup yields CDR1 MNHNY and CDR2 SVGAGI (reference sequence). The CDR3 DNA reads TGTGCCAGCAGTTACGCTCGGGAGCTGGAGACCCAGTACTTC. This encodes CASSYARELETQYF.

The gene calls are TRBV4-2 and TRBJ2-1; TRBD2 agrees at 13 bases. Germline V gene lookup returns CDR1 LGHNA and CDR2 YNFKEQ. The CDR3 is made up of 17 amino acids. V gave up 4 bases and J gave up 7 bases; unmatched junction bases: 10. CDR3 coding DNA: TGTGCCAGCAGCCCTATCGGGACTAGCGGGACTGGAAATGAGCAGTTCTTC. It yields the protein CASSPIGTSGTGNEQFF.

The chain is built from TRBV12-5 and TRBJ2-5; the match to TRBD1 covers 9 bases. CDR3 size: 12 residues. CDR1 LGHNT and CDR2 FRNRAP come from the germline V gene. The CDR3 coding sequence is TGTGCGCGGACAGGGGAGAGGGAGACCCAGTACTTC. The encoded protein is CARTGERETQYF.

The gene calls are TRBV9 and TRBJ2-6, with a tentative D call TRBD1 (6 bases). Between the trimmed V and J ends, which lost 4 bases and 2 bases, there was a span of 19 bases. Germline lookup yields CDR1 SGDLS and CDR2 YYNGEE. The CDR3 spans 18 residues. CDR3 nucleotides: TGTGCCAGCAGCCTGCGGATGGGGGCGGAGGCTGGGGCCAACGTCCTGACTTTC. This translates into CASSLRMGAEAGANVLTF. The full variable domain, completed using reference TRBV9 and TRBJ2-6, is DSGVTQTPKHLITATGQRVTLRCSPRSGDLSVYWYQQSLDQGLQFLIQYYNGEERAKGNILERFSAQQFPDLHSELNLSSLELGDSALYFCASSLRMGAEAGANVLTFGAGSRLTVL.

The chain uses TRBV5-6 and TRBJ1-2, with D maybe TRBD1 (5 bases). This CDR3 contains 15 residues. Trimming removed 0 bases from V and 0 bases from J, with 9 bases in between. Per the germline V gene, CDR1 is SGHDT and CDR2 is YYEEEE. CDR3 residues: CASSLGVRANYGYTF. For the CDR3, the DNA is TGTGCCAGCAGCTTGGGGGTCAGGGCTAACTATGGCTACACCTTC.

For the CDR3, the DNA is TGCGCCAGCAGCTTAGACAGATCTAGCAATCAGCCCCAGCATTTT. Protein sequence: CASSLDRSSNQPQHF. The chain is built from TRBV4-1 and TRBJ1-5; possible D gene TRBD1, 5 bases. This CDR3 spans 15 amino acids. V shed 5 bases and J shed 0 bases, with 11 bases lying between them. Germline loops: CDR1 MGHRA, CDR2 YSYEKL.

The chain recombines TRBV13 with TRBJ1-2; D not resolved. Trimming removed 0 bases at V and 1 base at J, with 6 bases between. This CDR3 is built from 14 residues. Germline loops: CDR1 PRHDT, CDR2 FYEKMQ (reference sequence). CDR3 amino acids: CASSLGAVNYGYTF. The DNA of the CDR3 is TGTGCCAGCAGCTTAGGGGCAGTTAACTATGGCTACACCTTC.

The rearrangement links TRBV15 to TRBJ1-1; the D is unclear. This CDR3 region has 13 residues. Trimming stripped 0 bases from V and 6 bases from J, with 8 bases between. Looked up from germline, CDR1 is LNHNV and CDR2 is YYDKDF (reference sequence). The CDR3 spells CATSRDYISEAFF. CDR3 nucleotide sequence: TGTGCCACCAGCAGAGATTATATCTCTGAAGCTTTCTTT.